This entry describes one TCR beta chain. CDR1 and CDR2 (germline): SGHTA, FQGTGA. This CDR3 comprises 16 residues. The trim removed 4 bases at V and 5 bases at J, leaving 6 bases unmatched. The data belong to a study of T-cell reconstitution after alpha-beta-depleted transplantation in children. Preparation of the TCRbeta library was carried out with unique molecular identifiers. TCRdb re-analysed the PCR reads in MiXCR, keeping a single row per CDR3 protein. Of 700,000 to 850,000 distinct CDR3 sequences in the sample, approximately 15% were seen once. The sequences come from PBMCs, mostly from graft donor cells, collected 360 days after TCRalphabeta/CD19-depleted stem cell transplant. The TCR comes from a male patient aged 10 to 17 who had a stem cell transplant for acute lymphoblastic leukemia, so the T cells may come from the graft donor. V gene TRBV7-3 combines with J gene TRBJ2-1; the match to TRBD2 covers 12 bases. The CDR3 DNA is TGTGCCAGCAGCTCCACACTAGCGGGAGGCGACAATGAGCAGTTCTTC. Translation: CASSSTLAGGDNEQFF.